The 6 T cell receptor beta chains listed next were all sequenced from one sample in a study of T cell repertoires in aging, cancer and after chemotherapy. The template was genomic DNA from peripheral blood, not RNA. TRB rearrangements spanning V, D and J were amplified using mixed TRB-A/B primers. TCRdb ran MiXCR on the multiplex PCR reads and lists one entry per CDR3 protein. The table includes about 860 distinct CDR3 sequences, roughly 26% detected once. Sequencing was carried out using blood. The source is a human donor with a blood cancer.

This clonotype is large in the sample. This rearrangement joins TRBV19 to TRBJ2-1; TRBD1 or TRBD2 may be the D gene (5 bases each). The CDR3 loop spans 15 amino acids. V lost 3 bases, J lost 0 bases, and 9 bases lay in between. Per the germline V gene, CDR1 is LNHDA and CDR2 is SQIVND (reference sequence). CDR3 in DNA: TGTGCCAGTAGTATTGAGGGGAGCTCCTACAATGAGCAGTTCTTC. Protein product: CASSIEGSSYNEQFF.

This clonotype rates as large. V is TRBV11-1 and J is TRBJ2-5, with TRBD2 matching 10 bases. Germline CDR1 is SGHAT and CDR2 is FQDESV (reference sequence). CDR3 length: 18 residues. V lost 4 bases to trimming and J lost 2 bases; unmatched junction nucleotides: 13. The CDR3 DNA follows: TGTGCCAGCAGCTGGGTAAAAACAAGCGGGAGGGAGCAAGAGACCCAGTACTTC. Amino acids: CASSWVKTSGREQETQYF.

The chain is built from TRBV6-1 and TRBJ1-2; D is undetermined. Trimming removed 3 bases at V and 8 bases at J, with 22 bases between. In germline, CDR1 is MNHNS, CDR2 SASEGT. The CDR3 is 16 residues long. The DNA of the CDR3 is TGTGCCAGCAGTGATTCCGCATTAGGCAGGCAAAGAGGCTACACCTTC. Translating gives CASSDSALGRQRGYTF.

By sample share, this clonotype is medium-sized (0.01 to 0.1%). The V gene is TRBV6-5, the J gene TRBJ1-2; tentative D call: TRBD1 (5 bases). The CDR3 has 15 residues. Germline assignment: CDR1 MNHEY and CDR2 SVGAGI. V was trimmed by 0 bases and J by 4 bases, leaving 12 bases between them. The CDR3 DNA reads TGTGCCAGCAGTTACTCGTTCCAGGGTGGCTATGGCTACACCTTC. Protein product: CASSYSFQGGYGYTF.

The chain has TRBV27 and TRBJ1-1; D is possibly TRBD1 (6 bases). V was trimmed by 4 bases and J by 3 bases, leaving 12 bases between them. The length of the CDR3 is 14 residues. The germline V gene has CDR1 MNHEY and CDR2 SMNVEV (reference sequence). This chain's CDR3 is CASSSQGSYTEAFF. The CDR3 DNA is TGTGCCAGCAGTTCCCAGGGGAGTTACACTGAAGCTTTCTTT.

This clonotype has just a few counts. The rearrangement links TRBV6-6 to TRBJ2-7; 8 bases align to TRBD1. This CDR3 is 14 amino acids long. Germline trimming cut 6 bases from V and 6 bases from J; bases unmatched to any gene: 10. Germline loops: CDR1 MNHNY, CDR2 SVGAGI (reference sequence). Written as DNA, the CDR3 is TGTGCCAGCAGCCAACCTCAGGGGGCGGGCGAGCAGTACTTC. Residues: CASSQPQGAGEQYF.